The source of this T cell receptor beta chain is a study of blood T cell repertoires in COVID-19. Overall study context: The analysed material was cDNA or gDNA that came from T cells, B-cell-depleted T cells, or PBMCs.

In the original processing: Estimates of nucleated cell counts were drawn from the amplification of reference gene primers. Sequencing used immunoSEQ multiplex PCR; TCRdb keeps in-frame clones, though not all of them. The V and J calls and clone size come from that table; D and trimming were worked out from the DNA. The profile covers about 75,000 clones, with roughly 90% appearing a single time and 2.5% to 3% taken by the ten largest. The table lists this clone with a count of one. The V gene's germline CDR1 is SEHNR and CDR2 FQNEAQ (reference sequence). The CDR3 extends over 18 amino acids. Trimming took 5 bases from V and 4 from J; bases not matched to a gene: 13.

Sequencing was performed on peripheral blood. The source is a human donor in a cohort sampled during active COVID-19. This chain uses TRBV7-9 with TRBJ2-2, with 10 bases lining up with TRBD2. This chain's CDR3 is CASSLLGVAGGFTGELFF. The CDR3 region has the DNA TGTGCCAGCAGCCTTCTCGGGGTAGCGGGAGGATTCACCGGGGAGCTGTTTTTT.